What follows are 28 T cell receptor beta chains derived from one specimen sequenced in a study of T-cell memory formation after mild COVID-19. Using its own MiXCR run on the 5' RACE reads, TCRdb lists one record per CDR3 protein. Of hundreds of thousands of distinct CDR3 sequences listed, around 13% are singletons. The sequenced material came from PBMCs or a T cell subset sorted from them (not recorded which). Source of these receptors: a man aged 18-30 years who had mild COVID-19 (a few samples of this study predate the infection). Cell type and time point are not known.

This clonotype was observed at least ten times. The CDR3 loop is CASRANTGELFF. CDR3 DNA: TGTGCCAGCAGAGCGAACACCGGGGAGCTGTTTTTT. The chain joins TRBV6-2 or TRBV6-3 to TRBJ2-2; D is ambiguous. Trimming pared 6 bases from V and 0 bases from J, leaving 2 bases between. Germline V CDR1 and CDR2: MNHEY, SVGEGT. The CDR3 has 12 residues.

This clonotype was found many times. The V gene is TRBV4-1, the J gene TRBJ2-3, with 13 nucleotides matching TRBD2. With V trimmed by 0 bases and J by 1 base, 7 bases remained unmatched. CDR1 is MGHRA, CDR2 YSYEKL, per germline. The CDR3 consists of 19 residues. This CDR3 reads CASSQESRGTSGGTDTQYF. The CDR3 region has the DNA TGCGCCAGCAGCCAAGAAAGTCGGGGGACTAGCGGGGGCACAGATACGCAGTATTTT.

This clonotype was seen only a few times. The chain carries TRBV5-4 and TRBJ1-1; no definite D call. Germline assignment: CDR1 SGHNT and CDR2 YYREEE (reference sequence). This CDR3 is built from 13 residues. V was trimmed by 5 bases and J by 1 base, leaving 9 bases between them. The CDR3 reads CASREPWNTEAFF. The CDR3 bases are TGTGCCAGCAGAGAACCTTGGAACACTGAAGCTTTCTTT.

The chain employs TRBV6-5 and TRBJ2-3, with 9 bases aligning to TRBD1. V lost 6 bases, J lost 3 bases, and 4 bases stayed unmatched. The CDR3 contains 14 residues. Per the germline V gene, CDR1 is MNHEY and CDR2 is SVGAGI. The CDR3 DNA is TGTGCCAGCAGGCGGGACAGGGAGACAGATACGCAGTATTTT. Amino acids: CASRRDRETDTQYF.

This clonotype was seen a handful of times. The V and J genes are TRBV4-3 and TRBJ2-7; D remains unclear. The CDR3 runs to 13 residues. Germline V lookup: CDR1 LGHNA, CDR2 YSLEER. V was clipped by 0 bases and J by 3 bases, with 6 bases between them. CDR3 bases: TGCGCCAGCAGCCAAGAAAGTGGCTACGAGCAGTACTTC. Translation: CASSQESGYEQYF.

In its sample, this clonotype was seen many times. This rearrangement joins TRBV12-3 or TRBV12-4 to TRBJ1-4, with 7 bases identical to TRBD1. The CDR3 loop spans 16 amino acids. V lost 2 bases and J lost 5; bases outside the gene matches: 8. The CDR3 nucleotides are TGTGCCAGCAGTTTAAGCTCAGGGGGAGGGAATGAAAAACTGTTTTTT. This gives the protein CASSLSSGGGNEKLFF.

This clonotype has more than one count but fewer than ten. The V gene is TRBV6-2 or TRBV6-3, the J gene TRBJ2-3, with TRBD1 as a possible D gene (7 bases). The germline gives CDR1 MNHEY, CDR2 SVGEGT. There are 13 residues in the CDR3. The V end was cut by 6 bases, the J end by 8 bases, with 15 bases between. This chain's CDR3 is CASRFGGQSTQYF. CDR3 DNA: TGTGCCAGCAGATTCGGGGGACAGTCTACGCAGTATTTT.

This clonotype was detected a few times. The V and J genes are TRBV7-9 and TRBJ2-7; TRBD2 matches 7 bases. The germline CDR1 and CDR2 sequences are SEHNR and FQNEAQ (reference sequence). Germline trimming cut 5 bases from V and 5 bases from J; bases unmatched to any gene: 9. This CDR3 has 14 residues. CDR3 bases: TGTGCCAGCAGCCGAGACAGCGCGGGGGACGAGCAGTACTTC. It is translated as CASSRDSAGDEQYF. Full variable domain (outside the CDR3, taken from reference TRBV7-9 and TRBJ2-7): DTGVSQNPRHKITKRGQNVTFRCDPISEHNRLYWYRQTLGQGPEFLTYFQNEAQLEKSRLLSDRFSAERPKGSFSTLEIQRTEQGDSAMYLCASSRDSAGDEQYFGPGTRLTVT.

The chain uses TRBV28 and TRBJ2-5; D gene uncertain. Germline values: CDR1 MDHEN, CDR2 SYDVKM. V was shortened by 9 bases and J by 1 base, with 12 bases between the two germline ends. The CDR3 length is 13 residues. CDR3 sequence reads: CASFGRLQETQYF. The CDR3 nucleotides are TGTGCCAGTTTCGGACGGCTCCAAGAGACCCAGTACTTC.

This clonotype was counted only a few times. This may stem from a read error, because a much larger clone lies one nucleotide away. This chain uses TRBV7-2 with TRBJ2-1; 11 bases are shared with TRBD2. The CDR3 extends over 17 amino acids. Germline loops: CDR1 SGHTA, CDR2 FQGNSA. The CDR3 is CASSGRLAGPSYTEQFF. In DNA, the CDR3 is TGTGCCAGCAGCGGCAGACTAGCGGGACCCTCCTACACTGAGCAGTTCTTC.

This clonotype was counted ten times or more. This chain links TRBV5-1 with TRBJ2-2, with TRBD2 matching over 9 bases. The trim removed 0 bases at V and 1 base at J, leaving 7 bases unmatched. The CDR3 is made up of 18 amino acids. CDR1 SGHRS and CDR2 YFSETQ come from the germline V gene. For the CDR3, the DNA is TGCGCCAGCAGCTTGGCCGGTAGCGGGGGACTGAACACCGGGGAGCTGTTTTTT. As protein: CASSLAGSGGLNTGELFF.

A few counts support this clonotype. This chain joins TRBV7-2 and TRBJ2-3, with 7 bases aligning to TRBD2. J gave up 0 bases and V 4 bases, and 4 bases lay outside the gene matches. Germline V gene sequence: CDR1 SGHTA, CDR2 FQGNSA. CDR3 length: 15 residues. This CDR3 is CASSSGTISTDTQYF. CDR3 DNA sequence: TGTGCCAGCAGCTCCGGGACTATTAGCACAGATACGCAGTATTTT.

Here the CDR3 reads CASSLGNNRLSETQYF. The CDR3 DNA is TGTGCCAGCAGCTTAGGAAATAATCGGTTGTCGGAGACCCAGTACTTC. V and J are TRBV7-9 and TRBJ2-5; D gene uncertain. In germline, CDR1 is SEHNR, CDR2 FQNEAQ (reference sequence). V lost 1 base to trimming and J lost 5 bases, with 17 bases between them. The CDR3 is 16 residues long.

The chain is built from TRBV3-1 and TRBJ1-6; D remains ambiguous. CDR3 size: 13 residues. Per the germline V gene, CDR1 is LGHDT and CDR2 is YNNKEL (reference sequence). V lost 1 base, J lost 7 bases, and 5 bases lay in between. CDR3: CASSQALNSPLHF. In nucleotides, the CDR3 is TGTGCCAGCAGCCAAGCTTTAAATTCACCCCTCCACTTT.

This clonotype was detected ten times or more. The genes are TRBV28 and TRBJ1-6, with 9 bases lining up with TRBD1. The CDR3 totals 15 residues. Germline-derived CDR1 and CDR2 are MDHEN and SYDVKM. The junction had 7 bases not matched to a gene; V was cut back by 6 bases and J by 7 bases. The CDR3 DNA follows: TGTGCCAGCAGCAGATCCGGGACAGGGAATTCACCCCTCCACTTT. Translation gives CASSRSGTGNSPLHF.

This clonotype was seen a few times. The V gene is TRBV7-2, the J gene TRBJ2-7, with 8 bases matching TRBD2. V lost 3 bases to trimming and J lost 4 bases; unmatched junction nucleotides: 8. The germline CDR1 and CDR2 sequences are SGHTA and FQGNSA. This CDR3 comprises 15 residues. CDR3 in amino acids: CASSFIRGGRYEQYF. CDR3 DNA sequence: TGTGCCAGCAGCTTTATACGGGGGGGCAGGTACGAGCAGTACTTC.

The chain carries TRBV23-1 and TRBJ2-3, with TRBD2 identical over 8 bases. TRBV23-1 is labeled an ORF, and its function is uncertain. The CDR3 covers 17 residues. With V trimmed by 1 base and J by 1 base, 7 bases remained unmatched. In nucleotides, the CDR3 is TGCGCCAGCAGTCAATTGAGGTCGCGGGGGGGCACAGATACGCAGTATTTT. This translates into CASSQLRSRGGTDTQYF.

This clonotype was seen once. The chain combines TRBV7-9 with TRBJ1-2; no firm D call. The V end was cut by 5 bases, the J end by 5 bases, with 15 bases between. This CDR3 is built from 14 residues. The germline CDR1 and CDR2 sequences are SEHNR and FQNEAQ (reference sequence). The CDR3 DNA is TGTGCCAGCAGCACCATGGCCTCTGATTATGGCTACACCTTC. Its translation: CASSTMASDYGYTF.

The J gene is TRBJ2-1, the V gene TRBV5-1; D ambiguous. CDR3 length equals 13 residues. Germline CDR1 reads SGHRS; CDR2 reads YFSETQ. Trimming cost V 4 bases and J 5 bases, with 10 bases left between them. CDR3 sequence (DNA): TGCGCCAGCAGCCCAACGGAAAACAATGAGCAGTTCTTC. Its protein product is CASSPTENNEQFF.

This clonotype occurred a few times. The gene calls are TRBV7-7 and TRBJ2-5; a weak D match, TRBD2 (7 bases). Germline CDR1 is SSHAT and CDR2 is FNYEAQ (reference sequence). With 4 bases removed from V and 5 bases from J, the gap between germline ends came to 14 bases. The CDR3 is made up of 14 amino acids. The CDR3 protein is CASSSAGARETQYF. The CDR3 DNA follows: TGTGCCAGCAGCTCGGCGGGGGCTCGGGAGACCCAGTACTTC.

This chain joins TRBV5-1 and TRBJ2-2, with D perhaps TRBD2 (5 bases). Germline assignment: CDR1 SGHRS and CDR2 YFSETQ. The ends were cut back, 2 bases at V and 1 base at J, with 9 bases in the middle. The CDR3 has 15 residues. CDR3 coding DNA: TGCGCCAGCAGCTTTTCTGAGGGGAACACCGGGGAGCTGTTTTTT. As protein: CASSFSEGNTGELFF.

The rearrangement links TRBV4-3 to TRBJ2-4; D possibly corresponds to TRBD2 (5 bases). The CDR3 spans 16 residues. In germline, CDR1 is LGHNA, CDR2 YSLEER. Trimming cost V 0 bases and J 0 bases, with 9 bases left between them. CDR3 in amino acids: CASSQDLRVAKNIQYF. The CDR3 DNA reads as TGCGCCAGCAGCCAAGATCTGCGGGTAGCCAAAAACATTCAGTACTTC.

This clonotype came up many times. The genes are TRBV12-3 or TRBV12-4 and TRBJ1-1; the D gene is possibly TRBD1 (5 bases). The CDR3 contains 16 residues. Trimming cost V 4 bases and J 1 base, with 16 bases left between them. In DNA, the CDR3 is TGTGCCAGCAGTTACCGGGACGGGTTGAAGAACACTGAAGCTTTCTTT. Protein: CASSYRDGLKNTEAFF.

This clonotype occurred many times. The V and J genes are TRBV6-4 and TRBJ2-3, with 9 bases fitting TRBD2. This CDR3 region has 14 residues. Germline V gene lookup returns CDR1 MRHNA and CDR2 SNTAGT. J gave up 6 bases and V 0 bases, and 1 base lay outside the gene matches. CDR3 DNA: TGTGCCAGCAGTGACTCGCGGGGGGGCGATACGCAGTATTTT. It encodes CASSDSRGGDTQYF.

This clonotype was seen ten or more times. V and J are TRBV7-3 and TRBJ2-5, with D perhaps assigned TRBD1 or TRBD2 (10 bases each). The germline gives CDR1 SGHTA, CDR2 FQGTGA. This CDR3 is built from 19 residues. V lost 5 bases to trimming and J lost 1 base, with 26 bases between them. DNA for the CDR3: TGTGCCAGCAGCGTGGACAGGGGGAAACTAGCGGGGATCCAAGAGACCCAGTACTTC. This sequence encodes CASSVDRGKLAGIQETQYF.

This clonotype was picked up many times. The chain recombines TRBV4-2 with TRBJ1-5; 8 nucleotides align to TRBD1. The CDR3 is made up of 15 amino acids. Germline V lookup: CDR1 LGHNA, CDR2 YNFKEQ. V shed 0 bases, J shed 5 bases, and the junction held 3 bases outside the gene matches. CDR3 sequence: CASSQDQDRDQPQHF. The DNA of the CDR3 is TGTGCCAGCAGCCAAGATCAGGACAGGGATCAGCCCCAGCATTTT.

This clonotype showed up just a few times. The chain is built from TRBV5-1 and TRBJ2-2, with D perhaps matching TRBD1 (6 bases). The CDR3 covers 16 residues. Trimming cost V 3 bases and J 4 bases, with 16 bases left between them. From germline, CDR1 is SGHRS and CDR2 YFSETQ. CDR3 in DNA: TGCGCCAGCAGCTCCTTAACAGGGTTCGGCACCGGGGAGCTGTTTTTT. It translates to CASSSLTGFGTGELFF.

This clonotype was seen repeatedly, ten times or more. The chain couples TRBV6-5 to TRBJ2-7, with a possible D match to TRBD2 (5 bases). V lost 2 bases and J lost 3, with 8 bases in between. The germline gives CDR1 MNHEY, CDR2 SVGAGI. The CDR3 loop spans 13 amino acids. The CDR3 region has the DNA TGTGCCAGCAGTTACCGGGAAAGCTACGAGCAGTACTTC. Its protein is CASSYRESYEQYF.